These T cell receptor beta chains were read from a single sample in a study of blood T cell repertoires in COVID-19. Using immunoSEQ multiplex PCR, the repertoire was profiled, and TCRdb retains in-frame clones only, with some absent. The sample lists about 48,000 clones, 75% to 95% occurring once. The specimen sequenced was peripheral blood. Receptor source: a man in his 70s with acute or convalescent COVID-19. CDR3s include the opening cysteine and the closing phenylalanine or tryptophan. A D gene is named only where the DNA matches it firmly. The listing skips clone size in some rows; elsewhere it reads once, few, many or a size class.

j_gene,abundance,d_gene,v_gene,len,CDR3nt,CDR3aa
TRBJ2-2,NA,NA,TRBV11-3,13,TGTGCCAGCAGCCCGGACAGTACCGGGGAGCTGTTTTTT,CASSPDSTGELFF
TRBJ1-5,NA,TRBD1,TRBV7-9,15,TGTGCCAGCAGCTTGGGACAGGGGGCCGGCCAGCCCCAGCATTTT,CASSLGQGAGQPQHF
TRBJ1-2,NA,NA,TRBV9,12,TGTGCCAGCAGCTTAGGACACGGAGGCTACACCTTC,CASSLGHGGYTF
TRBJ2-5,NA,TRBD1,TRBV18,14,TGTGCCAGCTCACCAGGCAGGGGACAGGAGACCCAGTACTTC,CASSPGRGQETQYF
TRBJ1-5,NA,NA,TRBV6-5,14,TGTGCCAGCTGCCCCAGTTCTGGCAATCAGCCCCAGCATTTT,CASCPSSGNQPQHF
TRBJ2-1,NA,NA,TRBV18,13,TGTGCCAGCTCACCACGCGTCCCCAATGAGCAGTTCTTC,CASSPRVPNEQFF
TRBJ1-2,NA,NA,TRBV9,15,TGTGCCAGCAGCGTCGACCGACGTCCCGGGTATGGCTACACCTTC,CASSVDRRPGYGYTF
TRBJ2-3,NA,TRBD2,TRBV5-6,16,TGTGCCAGCAGCTTGTTACCAGCGGGGGGGCCTAGAGCGCAGTATTTT,CASSLLPAGGPRAQYF
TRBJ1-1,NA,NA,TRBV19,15,TGTGCCAGTAGTTACAGGGACAACTCGAACACTGAAGCTTTCTTT,CASSYRDNSNTEAFF
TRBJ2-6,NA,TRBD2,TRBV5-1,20,TGCGCCAGCAGAATTACCGGGACTAGCGGGGTTCTCTGGGGGGCCAACGTCCTGACTTTC,CASRITGTSGVLWGANVLTF
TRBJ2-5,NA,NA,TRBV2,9,TGTGCCCTCACGGAGACCCAGTACTTC,CALTETQYF
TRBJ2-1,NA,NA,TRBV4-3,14,TGCGCCAGCAGCCAAGATCCCCATTACAATGAGCAGTTCTTC,CASSQDPHYNEQFF
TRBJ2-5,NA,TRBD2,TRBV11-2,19,TGTGCCAGCAGCTTAAGGGTGGCTAGCGGGGGGGATCAGAGAGAGACCCAGTACTTC,CASSLRVASGGDQRETQYF
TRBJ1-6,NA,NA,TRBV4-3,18,TGCGCCAGCAGCCAAGTGACGGGGGGCCCAATGTATAATTCACCCCTCCACTTT,CASSQVTGGPMYNSPLHF
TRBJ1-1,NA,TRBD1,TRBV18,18,TGTGCCAGCTCACGCAAAGACAGGGCGGGCCCCATGAACACTGAAGCTTTCTTT,CASSRKDRAGPMNTEAFF
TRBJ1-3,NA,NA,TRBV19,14,TGTGCCAGTAGCTTTCGAGGCTCTGGAAACACCATATATTTT,CASSFRGSGNTIYF
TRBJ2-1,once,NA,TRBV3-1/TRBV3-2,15,TGTGCCAGCAGCGCCGCAAAGACAAGGTACAATGAGCAGTTCTTC,CASSAAKTRYNEQFF
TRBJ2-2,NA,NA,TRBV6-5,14,TGTGCCAGCCAGGGCCTCGTCGACACCGGGGAGCTGTTTTTT,CASQGLVDTGELFF
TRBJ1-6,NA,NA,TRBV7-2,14,TGTGCCAGCAGCCACCGGTGGAGCAATTCACCCCTCCACTTT,CASSHRWSNSPLHF
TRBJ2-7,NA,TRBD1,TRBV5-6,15,TGTGCCAGCAGTTATAACACAGGGGGTTTGCACGAGCAGTACTTC,CASSYNTGGLHEQYF